The T cell receptor (beta chain) described here comes from a study of T cell repertoires in ileal Crohn's disease. Study-wide context: M6 samples are neoterminal ileum biopsies from postoperative colonoscopy.

Remarks on this clone: As yet, its antigen is unknown.

Here immunoSEQ multiplex PCR was the method, and the copy in TCRdb shows in-frame clones only, minus some. The sample has 3,000 to 3,500 clones, 75% to 90% seen once. This CDR3 is 17 amino acids long. J was trimmed by 5 bases and V by 4 bases; bases with no gene match: 15. CDR1 and CDR2 from the germline V gene are SGHRS and YFSETQ. Regarding time point: neoterminal ileum biopsy at postoperative endoscopy, about 6 months after surgery. General study points: Clonal expansions were more frequent in active smokers than non-smokers at surgery.

The TCR was taken from an adult with Crohn's disease. The chain joins TRBV5-1 to TRBJ2-1; 7 bases are a match to TRBD1. Sample: ileal tissue. The DNA of the CDR3 is TGCGCCAGCAGCCCCAGATTACGACAGGGTCTAAACAATGAGCAGTTCTTC. Translating it yields CASSPRLRQGLNNEQFF.